Included here is one TCR beta chain sequence, with context. Its target is not known. The germline V gene has CDR1 SGHDT and CDR2 YYEEEE. CDR3 length: 12 amino acids. Trimming shortened V by 5 bases and J by 3 bases, and 7 bases separated the two germline ends. The sample belongs to a study of T cell responses to AZD1222 COVID-19 vaccine. Study observations and caveats: After the peak T cell response, and only then, were repertoires sampled.

The data were produced by immunoSEQ multiplex PCR, yet TCRdb's version contains in-frame clones alone and is incomplete. The sample consists of 150,000 to 200,000 clones, around nine tenths of them appearing once. The sequence derives from an adult who received the AZD1222 COVID-19 vaccine. The specimen was peripheral blood, collected 28 days after the second AZD1222 dose. The rearrangement joins TRBV5-6 to TRBJ2-3; the D gene is possibly TRBD2 (6 bases). CDR3 protein: CASRAGTDTQYF. For the CDR3, the DNA is TGTGCCAGCAGGGCGGGAACAGATACGCAGTATTTT.